The T cell receptor beta chain described here comes from a study of post-analysis software for immune sequencing data. The study's findings and limits: TRBV5-6, TRBV5-1 and TRBV20-1 belonged to a set of about 5 TRBV segments that were more frequent in patients than controls.

V gave up 4 bases and J gave up 2 bases; unmatched junction bases: 10. This CDR3 comprises 17 residues. Germline CDR1 reads SGHVS; CDR2 reads FNYEAQ. With regard to this clonotype: The target antigen is unknown.

Prepared libraries of TCR beta cDNA carried unique molecular identifiers. Some 500,000 cDNA molecules were obtained from roughly 1.1 to 9.2 million T cells. One entry per CDR3 protein results from TCRdb running MiXCR on the PCR reads. The data show some 700,000 distinct CDR3 sequences, with about 60% seen just once and around 11% held by the top ten. The chain has TRBV7-6 and TRBJ1-4, with TRBD1 matching 7 bases. Sequencing used blood. This sequence originates from a girl aged 2 to 10 with multiple sclerosis. CDR3: CASSSRSHRGTNEKLFF. CDR3 DNA: TGTGCCAGCAGCTCGAGGAGCCACAGGGGCACTAATGAAAAACTGTTTTTT.